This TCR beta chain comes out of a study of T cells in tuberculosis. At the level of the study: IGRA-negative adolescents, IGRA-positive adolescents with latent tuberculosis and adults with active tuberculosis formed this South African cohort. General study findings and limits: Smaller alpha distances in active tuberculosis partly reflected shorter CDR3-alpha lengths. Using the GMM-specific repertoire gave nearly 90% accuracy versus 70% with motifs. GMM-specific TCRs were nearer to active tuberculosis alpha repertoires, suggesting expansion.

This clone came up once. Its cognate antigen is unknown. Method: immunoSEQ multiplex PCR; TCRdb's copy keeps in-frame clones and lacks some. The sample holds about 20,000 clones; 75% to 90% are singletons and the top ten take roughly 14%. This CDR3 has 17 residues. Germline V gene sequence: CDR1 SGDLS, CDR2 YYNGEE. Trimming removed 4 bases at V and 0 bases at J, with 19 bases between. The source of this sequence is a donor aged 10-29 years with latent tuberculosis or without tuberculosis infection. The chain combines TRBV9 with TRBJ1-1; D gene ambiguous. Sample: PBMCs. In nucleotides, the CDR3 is TGTGCCAGCAGCCCCTCCATCGGGAGGCTGTTGAACACTGAAGCTTTCTTT. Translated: CASSPSIGRLLNTEAFF.